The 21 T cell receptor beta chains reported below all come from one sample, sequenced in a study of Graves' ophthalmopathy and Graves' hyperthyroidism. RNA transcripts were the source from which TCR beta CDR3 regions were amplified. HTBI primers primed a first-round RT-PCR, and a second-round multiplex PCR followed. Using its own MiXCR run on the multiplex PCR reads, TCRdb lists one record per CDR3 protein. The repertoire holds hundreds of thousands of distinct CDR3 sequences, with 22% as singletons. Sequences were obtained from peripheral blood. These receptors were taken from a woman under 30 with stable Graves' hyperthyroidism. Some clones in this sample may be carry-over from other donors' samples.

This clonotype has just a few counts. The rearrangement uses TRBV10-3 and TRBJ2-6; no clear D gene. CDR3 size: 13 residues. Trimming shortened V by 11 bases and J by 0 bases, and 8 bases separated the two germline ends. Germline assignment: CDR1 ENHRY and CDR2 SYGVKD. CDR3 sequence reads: CAASPSGANVLTF. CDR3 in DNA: TGTGCCGCTTCGCCCTCTGGGGCCAACGTCCTGACTTTC.

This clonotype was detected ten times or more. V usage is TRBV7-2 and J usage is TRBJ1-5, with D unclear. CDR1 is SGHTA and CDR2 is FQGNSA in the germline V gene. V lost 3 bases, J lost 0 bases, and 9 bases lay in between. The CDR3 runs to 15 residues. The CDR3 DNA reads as TGTGCCAGCAGCTTGTCCGGGATTAGCAATCAGCCCCAGCATTTT. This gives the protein CASSLSGISNQPQHF.

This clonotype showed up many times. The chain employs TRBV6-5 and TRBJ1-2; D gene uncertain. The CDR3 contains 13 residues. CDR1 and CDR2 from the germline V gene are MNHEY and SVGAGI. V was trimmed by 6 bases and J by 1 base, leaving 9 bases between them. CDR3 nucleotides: TGTGCCAGCAGGACAACAGTTAACTATGGCTACACCTTC. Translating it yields CASRTTVNYGYTF.

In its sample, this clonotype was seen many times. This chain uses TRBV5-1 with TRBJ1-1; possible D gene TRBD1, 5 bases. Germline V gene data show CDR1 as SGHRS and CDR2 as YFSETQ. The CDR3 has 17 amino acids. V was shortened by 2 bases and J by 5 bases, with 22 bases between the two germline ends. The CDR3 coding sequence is TGCGCCAGCAGCTTCGACGATAGGGCCTGGGGGGGAACTGAAGCTTTCTTT. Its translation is CASSFDDRAWGGTEAFF.

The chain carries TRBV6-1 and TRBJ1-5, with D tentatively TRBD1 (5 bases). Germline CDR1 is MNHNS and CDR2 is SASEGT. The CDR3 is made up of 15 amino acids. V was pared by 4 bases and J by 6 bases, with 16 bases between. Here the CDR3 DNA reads TGTGCCAGCAGTGGCAGCAGGGTGACGGTTCAGCCCCAGCATTTT. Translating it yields CASSGSRVTVQPQHF.

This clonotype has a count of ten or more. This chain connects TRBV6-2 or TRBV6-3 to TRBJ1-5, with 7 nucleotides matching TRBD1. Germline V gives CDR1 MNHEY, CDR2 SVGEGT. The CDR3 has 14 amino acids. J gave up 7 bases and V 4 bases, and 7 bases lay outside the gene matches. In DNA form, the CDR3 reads TGTGCCAGCAGTTCCGGACAGGTCGAGCAGCCCCAGCATTTT. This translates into CASSSGQVEQPQHF.

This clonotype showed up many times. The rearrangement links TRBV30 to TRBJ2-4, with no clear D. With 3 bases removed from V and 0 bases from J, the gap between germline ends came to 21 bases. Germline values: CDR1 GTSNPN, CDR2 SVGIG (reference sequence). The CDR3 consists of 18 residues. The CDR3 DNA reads TGTGCCTGGAGAATCAAACCGAGTATTGTCCTAGCCAAAAACATTCAGTACTTC. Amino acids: CAWRIKPSIVLAKNIQYF. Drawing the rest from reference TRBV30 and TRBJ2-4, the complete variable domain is SQTIHQWPATLVQPVGSPLSLECTVEGTSNPNLYWYRQAAGRGLQLLFYSVGIGQISSEVPQNLSASRPQDRQFILSSKKLLLSDSGFYLCAWRIKPSIVLAKNIQYFGAGTRLSVL.

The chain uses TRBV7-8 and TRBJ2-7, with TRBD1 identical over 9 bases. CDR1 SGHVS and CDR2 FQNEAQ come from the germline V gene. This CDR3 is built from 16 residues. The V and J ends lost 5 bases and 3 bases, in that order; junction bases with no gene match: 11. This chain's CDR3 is CASSPIQGTGSYEQYF. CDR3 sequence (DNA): TGTGCCAGCAGCCCGATTCAAGGGACAGGGAGCTACGAGCAGTACTTC.

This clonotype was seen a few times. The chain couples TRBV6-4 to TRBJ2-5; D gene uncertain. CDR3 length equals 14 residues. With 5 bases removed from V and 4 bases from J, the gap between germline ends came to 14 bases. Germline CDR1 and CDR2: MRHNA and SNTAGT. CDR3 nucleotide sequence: TGTGCCAGCAGTTACTTACGGGTGTCAGAGACCCAGTACTTC. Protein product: CASSYLRVSETQYF.

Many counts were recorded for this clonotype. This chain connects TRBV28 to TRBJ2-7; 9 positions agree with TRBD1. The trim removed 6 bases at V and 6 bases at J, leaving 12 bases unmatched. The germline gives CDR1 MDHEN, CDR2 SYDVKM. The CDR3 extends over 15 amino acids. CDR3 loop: CASRSPYRGRGEQYF. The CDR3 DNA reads TGTGCCAGCAGGAGCCCGTACAGGGGGCGCGGCGAGCAGTACTTC. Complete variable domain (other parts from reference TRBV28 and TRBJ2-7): DVKVTQSSRYLVKRTGEKVFLECVQDMDHENMFWYRQDPGLGLRLIYFSYDVKMKEKGDIPEGYSVSREKKERFSLILESASTNQTSMYLCASRSPYRGRGEQYFGPGTRLTVT.

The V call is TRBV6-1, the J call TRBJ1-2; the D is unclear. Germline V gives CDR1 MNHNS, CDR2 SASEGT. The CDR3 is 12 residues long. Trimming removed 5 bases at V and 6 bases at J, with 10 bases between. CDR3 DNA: TGTGCCAGCAGTCCCCACCGGCATGGCTACACCTTC. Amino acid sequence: CASSPHRHGYTF.

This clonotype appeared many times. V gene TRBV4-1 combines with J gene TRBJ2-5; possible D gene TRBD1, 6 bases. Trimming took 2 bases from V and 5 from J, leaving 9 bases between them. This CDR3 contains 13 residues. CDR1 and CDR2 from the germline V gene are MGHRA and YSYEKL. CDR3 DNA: TGCGCCAGCAGCCAAAACAGGGCTGAGACCCAGTACTTC. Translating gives CASSQNRAETQYF.

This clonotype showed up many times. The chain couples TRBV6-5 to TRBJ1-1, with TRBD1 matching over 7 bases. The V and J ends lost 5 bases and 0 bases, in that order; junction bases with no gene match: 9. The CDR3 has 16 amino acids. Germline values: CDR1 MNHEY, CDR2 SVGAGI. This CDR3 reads CASSPPPGQLNTEAFF. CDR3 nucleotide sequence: TGTGCCAGCAGTCCACCCCCGGGACAGCTGAACACTGAAGCTTTCTTT.

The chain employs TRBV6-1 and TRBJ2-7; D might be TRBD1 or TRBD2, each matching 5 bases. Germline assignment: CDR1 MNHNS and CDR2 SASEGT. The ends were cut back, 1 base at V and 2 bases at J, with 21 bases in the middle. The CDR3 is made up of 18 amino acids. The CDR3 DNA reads TGTGCCAGCAGTGAAGAATTTGGGGGTCTACTGGGAGCCTACGAGCAGTACTTC. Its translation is CASSEEFGGLLGAYEQYF.

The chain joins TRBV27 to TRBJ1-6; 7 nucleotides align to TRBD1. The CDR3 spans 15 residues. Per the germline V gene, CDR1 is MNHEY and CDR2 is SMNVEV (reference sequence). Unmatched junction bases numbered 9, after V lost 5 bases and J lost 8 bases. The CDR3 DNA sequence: TGTGCCAGCAGTCCAGCAGCAGGGGGATATTCACCCCTCCACTTT. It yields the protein CASSPAAGGYSPLHF.

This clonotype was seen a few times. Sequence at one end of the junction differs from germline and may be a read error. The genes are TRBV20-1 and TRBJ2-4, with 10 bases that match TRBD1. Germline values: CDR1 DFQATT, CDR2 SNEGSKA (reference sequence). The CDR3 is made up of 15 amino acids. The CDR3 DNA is TGCAGTGCTTTCCCGGACAGGGGGGCCAAAAACATTAAGTACTTC. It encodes CSAFPDRGAKNIKYF.

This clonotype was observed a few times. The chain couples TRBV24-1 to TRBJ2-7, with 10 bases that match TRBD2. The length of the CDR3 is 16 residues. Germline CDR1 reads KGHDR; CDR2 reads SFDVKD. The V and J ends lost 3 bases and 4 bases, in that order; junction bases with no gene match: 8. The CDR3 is CATSDQTTSGQYEQYF. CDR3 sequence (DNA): TGTGCCACCAGTGATCAAACGACTAGCGGGCAATACGAGCAGTACTTC.

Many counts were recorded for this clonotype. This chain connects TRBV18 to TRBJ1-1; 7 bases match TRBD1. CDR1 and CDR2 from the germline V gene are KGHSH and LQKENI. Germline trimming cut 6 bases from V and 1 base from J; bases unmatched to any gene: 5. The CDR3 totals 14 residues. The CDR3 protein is CASSTQGWNTEAFF. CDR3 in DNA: TGTGCCAGCTCGACACAGGGGTGGAACACTGAAGCTTTCTTT.

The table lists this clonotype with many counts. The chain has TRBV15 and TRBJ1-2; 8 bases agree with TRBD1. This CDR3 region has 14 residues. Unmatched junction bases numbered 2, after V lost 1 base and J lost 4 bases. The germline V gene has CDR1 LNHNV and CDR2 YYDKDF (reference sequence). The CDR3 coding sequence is TGTGCCACCAGCAGAGGGACAGGGACCTATGGCTACACCTTC. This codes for CATSRGTGTYGYTF.

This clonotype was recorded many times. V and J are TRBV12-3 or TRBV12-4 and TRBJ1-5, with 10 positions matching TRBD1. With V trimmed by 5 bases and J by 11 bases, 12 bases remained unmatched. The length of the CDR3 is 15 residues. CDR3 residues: CASSPRQGAGRAQHF. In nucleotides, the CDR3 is TGTGCCAGCAGTCCGCGACAGGGGGCGGGAAGAGCCCAGCATTTT.

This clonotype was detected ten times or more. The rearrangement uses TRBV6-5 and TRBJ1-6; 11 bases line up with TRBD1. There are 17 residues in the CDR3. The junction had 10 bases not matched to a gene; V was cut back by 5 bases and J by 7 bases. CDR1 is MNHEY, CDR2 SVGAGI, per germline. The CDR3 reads CASSLPGQGVDNSPLHF. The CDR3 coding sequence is TGTGCCAGCAGTCTACCGGGACAGGGGGTCGACAATTCACCCCTCCACTTT.